A selection of T cell receptor beta chains follows, all from one sample in a study of regulatory dendritic cells for organ transplantation. TCRdb's copy holds only in-frame clones and misses some; the assay was immunoSEQ multiplex PCR. This table has some 35,000 clones, about 90% appearing once. The specimen was naive CD8+ T cells from blood. Every receptor here comes from a human donor in good health. Both conserved end residues are part of each CDR3. The D gene is left open where the match is weak. Size is stated for part of the rows, as once, few or many counts, or as a class when the clone is expanded.

>TRBJ2-3|-|-|TRBV4-1
CASSQDGSADTQYF
TGCGCCAGCAGCCAAGACGGGAGCGCAGATACGCAGTATTTT
>TRBJ1-1|-|-|TRBV5-6
CASSWGSGAEAFF
TGTGCCAGCAGCTGGGGCTCAGGGGCTGAAGCTTTCTTT
>TRBJ1-1|-|TRBD1|TRBV5-5
CASSFPGGDTEAFF
TGTGCCAGCAGCTTCCCAGGGGGAGACACTGAAGCTTTCTTT
>TRBJ2-3|-|TRBD1|TRBV5-6
CASSSPGGAFTDTQYF
TGTGCCAGCAGCTCTCCAGGGGGCGCGTTTACAGATACGCAGTATTTT
>TRBJ1-1|-|-|TRBV29-1
CSVEISRTEAFF
TGCAGCGTTGAAATCTCCCGCACTGAAGCTTTCTTT
>TRBJ2-1|-|-|TRBV28
CASSLALSFLYNEQFF
TGTGCCAGCAGTTTAGCTTTATCCTTCCTCTACAATGAGCAGTTCTTC
>TRBJ2-3|once|-|TRBV11-2
CASGGAPDTQYF
TGTGCCAGCGGGGGGGCCCCAGATACGCAGTATTTT
>TRBJ1-1|-|-|TRBV7-3
CASSLNPGVNTEAFF
TGTGCCAGCAGCTTAAACCCAGGGGTGAACACTGAAGCTTTCTTT
>TRBJ2-3|-|TRBD2|TRBV13
CASSPRGSGVQDTQYF
TGTGCCAGCAGCCCCAGGGGTAGCGGGGTTCAGGATACGCAGTATTTT
>TRBJ1-2|-|-|TRBV27
CASSFDGAYGYTF
TGTGCCAGCAGTTTCGACGGAGCCTATGGCTACACCTTC
>TRBJ2-7|once|TRBD2|TRBV4-3
CASSPSTGGVHEQYF
TGCGCCAGCAGCCCCTCTACGGGAGGGGTGCACGAGCAGTACTTC
>TRBJ1-1|-|-|TRBV28
CASSLINIMNTEAFF
TGTGCCAGCAGTCTGATTAATATAATGAACACTGAAGCTTTCTTT
>TRBJ2-3|-|-|TRBV28
CASTQTGRQSLADTQYF
TGTGCCAGCACTCAGACGGGGAGACAGAGTCTAGCGGATACGCAGTATTTT
>TRBJ2-1|-|-|TRBV4-3
CASSQDLVGGPGNEQFF
TGCGCCAGCAGCCAAGATCTGGTAGGCGGCCCTGGGAATGAGCAGTTCTTC
>TRBJ2-3|-|TRBD2|TRBV10-2
CASSESLREGLTDTQYF
TGCGCCAGCAGTGAGTCGTTGAGGGAGGGCCTGACAGATACGCAGTATTTT
>TRBJ1-5|-|-|TRBV27
CASRVGGSNQPQHF
TGTGCCAGCAGGGTTGGCGGTAGCAATCAGCCCCAGCATTTT
>TRBJ1-1|-|-|TRBV10-3
CAISESYDPTEAFF
TGTGCCATCAGTGAGTCGTACGATCCTACTGAAGCTTTCTTT
>TRBJ2-5|-|-|TRBV4-3
CASSHKEGGLGETQYF
TGCGCCAGCAGCCACAAGGAAGGGGGGCTAGGGGAGACCCAGTACTTC
>TRBJ1-2|few|-|TRBV11-2
CASSRLNRSGYTF
TGTGCCAGCAGCCGACTTAACCGGTCTGGCTACACCTTC
>TRBJ1-2|once|TRBD1|TRBV6-1
CASSEGVQGAGGYTF
TGTGCCAGCAGTGAAGGCGTCCAGGGGGCTGGTGGCTACACCTTC
>TRBJ2-7|-|TRBD2|TRBV15
CATSRVAGGPGEQYF
TGTGCCACCAGCAGAGTAGCGGGAGGGCCGGGCGAGCAGTACTTC
>TRBJ1-2|few|TRBD1|TRBV6-6
CASSPLDRAGGYTF
TGTGCCAGCAGTCCGCTTGACAGGGCCGGTGGCTACACCTTC
>TRBJ1-5|-|-|TRBV7-9
CASSLGGRGVNQPQHF
TGTGCCAGCAGCTTAGGGGGCAGGGGAGTGAATCAGCCCCAGCATTTT
>TRBJ1-1|-|-|TRBV6-6
CASSYAALGAFF
TGTGCCAGCAGTTACGCGGCCCTGGGAGCTTTCTTT
>TRBJ2-1|-|-|TRBV5-6
CASSLAPADEQFF
TGTGCCAGCAGCTTGGCCCCAGCGGATGAGCAGTTCTTC
>TRBJ1-3|-|-|TRBV2
CAITNRVSGNTIYF
TGTGCCATTACTAATCGGGTTTCTGGAAACACCATATATTTT
>TRBJ2-1|-|-|TRBV5-4
CATSGTKGDNEQFF
TGTGCCACTTCCGGGACAAAGGGGGACAATGAGCAGTTCTTC
>TRBJ1-1|-|TRBD1|TRBV7-3
CASSSPTGENTEAFF
TGTGCCAGCAGCTCCCCGACAGGGGAGAACACTGAAGCTTTCTTT
>TRBJ2-2|-|-|TRBV7-8
CASSAGNTGELFF
TGTGCCAGCAGCGCGGGGAACACCGGGGAGCTGTTTTTT
>TRBJ2-7|-|-|TRBV28
CASSLSSGGSGYEQYF
TGTGCCAGCAGTTTAAGTTCAGGGGGGAGTGGCTACGAGCAGTACTTC
>TRBJ2-7|-|-|TRBV7-8
CASSPDTYEQYF
TGTGCCAGCAGCCCTGACACCTACGAGCAGTACTTC
>TRBJ2-1|-|-|TRBV6-5
CASGYSSYNEQFF
TGTGCCAGTGGTTATAGCTCCTACAATGAGCAGTTCTTC
>TRBJ1-6|-|-|TRBV21-1
CASSKFAGINSPLHF
TGTGCCAGCAGCAAATTTGCAGGAATTAATTCACCCCTCCACTTT
>TRBJ1-2|-|-|TRBV27
CASSLSAHGGYGYTF
TGTGCCAGCAGTTTATCGGCCCATGGGGGCTATGGCTACACCTTC
>TRBJ2-7|-|-|TRBV13
CASSSRGTYEQYF
TGTGCCAGCAGCTCCCGTGGCACCTACGAGCAGTACTTC
>TRBJ1-5|-|TRBD1|TRBV13
CASSTSDRGGNQPQHF
TGTGCCAGCAGCACCAGCGACAGGGGAGGCAATCAGCCCCAGCATTTT
>TRBJ1-4|-|-|TRBV5-8
CASSGPSNEKLFF
TGTGCCAGCAGCGGCCCCAGTAATGAAAAACTGTTTTTT
>TRBJ2-1|-|-|TRBV7-9
CASSYPGALNEQFF
TGTGCCAGCAGCTACCCAGGGGCCCTAAATGAGCAGTTCTTC
>TRBJ2-4|once|TRBD1|TRBV13
CASSSQRLDRGANIQYF
TGTGCCAGCAGCTCCCAACGATTGGACAGGGGCGCGAACATTCAGTACTTC
>TRBJ2-7|-|TRBD2|TRBV6-5
CASSKTRGGHEQYF
TGTGCCAGCAGTAAAACCCGGGGGGGCCACGAGCAGTACTTC
>TRBJ2-1|-|-|TRBV7-3
CASSSTGTSYNEQFF
TGTGCCAGCAGCTCCACAGGGACCTCCTACAATGAGCAGTTCTTC
>TRBJ1-1|once|-|TRBV19
CASQGLMNTEAFF
TGTGCCAGTCAAGGGTTAATGAACACTGAAGCTTTCTTT
>TRBJ2-7|-|-|TRBV5-5
CASSLEAGNLYEQYF
TGTGCCAGCAGCTTGGAGGCAGGCAATTTGTACGAGCAGTACTTC
>TRBJ2-4|-|TRBD2|TRBV5-6
CASSILAGAPENIQYF
TGTGCCAGCAGCATACTAGCGGGGGCTCCGGAAAACATTCAGTACTTC
>TRBJ2-7|-|TRBD1|TRBV5-1
CASSPRTGPLLYEQYF
TGCGCCAGCAGCCCACGGACAGGGCCGTTACTTTACGAGCAGTACTTC
>TRBJ1-1|-|TRBD1|TRBV27
CASSFGRIEETGSNTEAFF
TGTGCCAGCAGTTTCGGTAGAATTGAGGAGACAGGGTCGAACACTGAAGCTTTCTTT